The rows below give T cell receptor beta chains drawn from one sample of a study of CD8 T cells in ankylosing spondylitis. TCRdb independently ran MiXCR on the 5' RACE reads; one entry per CDR3 protein. The profile shows roughly 170,000 distinct CDR3 sequences, approximately 9.9% of them singletons. Sequencing was done on a sample of blood, either unsorted or a sorted T cell fraction (not recorded which). All receptors come from a female donor with ankylosing spondylitis or in good health (not recorded which). Each CDR3 is given with its conserved first and last residue. The D gene is left open where the match is weak. Expanded clones are given a class, and other clones once, few, many or no size at all.

DNA | CDR3 | D | size | J | V
TGTGCCAGCGGACAGGGGCGGTCCGGGGAGCTGTTTTTT | CASGQGRSGELFF | TRBD1 | NA | TRBJ2-2 | TRBV6-1
TGTGCCAGCAGCCCCGTCATGAACACTGAAGCTTTCTTT | CASSPVMNTEAFF | NA | NA | TRBJ1-1 | TRBV3-1
TGCAGCGTGCAGAGGCTGAACACTGAAGCTTTCTTT | CSVQRLNTEAFF | NA | few | TRBJ1-1 | TRBV29-1
TGTGCCTGGAGTGTCGGACTAGCTGACTACGAGCAGTACTTC | CAWSVGLADYEQYF | TRBD2 | many | TRBJ2-7 | TRBV30
TGTGCCAGCAGCTTTGCCGGGAACACCGGGGAGCTGTTTTTT | CASSFAGNTGELFF | NA | NA | TRBJ2-2 | TRBV5-6
TGCAGTGCGCGCATACTCGGGGGAGGTGAAAAACTGTTTTTT | CSARILGGGEKLFF | NA | many | TRBJ1-4 | TRBV20-1
TGTGCCAGCAGCCGCTATAGCGGGAGGGCGCCTGGCCTCGAGCAGTACTTC | CASSRYSGRAPGLEQYF | TRBD2 | few | TRBJ2-7 | TRBV7-2
TGTGCCAGCAGCGCTGGGGGGGACGTATACAATGAGCAGTTCTTC | CASSAGGDVYNEQFF | TRBD2 | few | TRBJ2-1 | TRBV9
TGTGCCAGCAGCCCTAGCGGTAGCTTCTTGGACACCGGGGAGCTGTTTTTT | CASSPSGSFLDTGELFF | TRBD2 | few | TRBJ2-2 | TRBV7-2
TGTGCCAGCAGGGGGGTTCGGGGGAACACTGAAGCTTTCTTT | CASRGVRGNTEAFF | NA | few | TRBJ1-1 | TRBV28
TGTGCCTGGGAAGAACTAGCGGGAGTGGGAAATGAGCAGTTCTTC | CAWEELAGVGNEQFF | TRBD2 | few | TRBJ2-1 | TRBV30
TGTGCCAGCAGTCCGATGGGGCGAAGATTAGCTGATACGCAGTATTTT | CASSPMGRRLADTQYF | NA | few | TRBJ2-3 | TRBV7-3
TGTGCCAGCAGCTTCCCCGGCGCCTACGAGCAGTACTTC | CASSFPGAYEQYF | NA | few | TRBJ2-7 | TRBV7-2
TGCAGTGCTAGATCGTATCGTGCGGCTGAGACACCCTACAATGAGCAGTTCTTC | CSARSYRAAETPYNEQFF | NA | few | TRBJ2-1 | TRBV20-1
TGCGCCAGCAGCCAAGATGGGAAGGGACTAGAGGTGCTCTTC | CASSQDGKGLEVLF | TRBD2 | NA | TRBJ2-1 | TRBV4-3
TGTGCCAGCAGTTTTATAGGGAGTGTGGATGAGCAGTTCTTC | CASSFIGSVDEQFF | NA | NA | TRBJ2-1 | TRBV27
TGCGCCAGCAGCCTTGAGTTGCTCTATGAGCAGTTCTTC | CASSLELLYEQFF | NA | many | TRBJ2-1 | TRBV4-3
TGTGCCAGCAGGGGTTGGGGGGCGAAGTACAATGAGCAGTTCTTC | CASRGWGAKYNEQFF | NA | NA | TRBJ2-1 | TRBV25-1
TGCAGTGCTACTCAAGATTTTCACCAAGAGACCCAGTACTTC | CSATQDFHQETQYF | NA | few | TRBJ2-5 | TRBV20-1
TGCAGTGCCCTCAGTGGACTAGCGAGACCGTACGAGCAGTACTTC | CSALSGLARPYEQYF | TRBD2 | NA | TRBJ2-7 | TRBV20-1
TGCGCCAGCAGCTTGGAGGAGAATTCACCCCTCCACTTT | CASSLEENSPLHF | NA | many | TRBJ1-6 | TRBV5-1
TGTGCCACCAGTGGAGGAGGTCCGGGACAGGATCAAGAGACCCAGTACTTC | CATSGGGPGQDQETQYF | TRBD1 | many | TRBJ2-5 | TRBV24-1
TGCGCCAGCAGCCCGTACGGACTGTCCTCCTACAATGAGCAGTTCTTC | CASSPYGLSSYNEQFF | NA | NA | TRBJ2-1 | TRBV5-1
TGCGCCAGCAGCCAAGGGGCAGCAGACTACGAGCAGTACTTC | CASSQGAADYEQYF | NA | NA | TRBJ2-7 | TRBV4-3
TGCAGCGTTATTTCGGGACAGGGTATAGGCTACACCTTC | CSVISGQGIGYTF | TRBD1 | NA | TRBJ1-2 | TRBV29-1
TGCGCCAGCAGGTCCGGGACAGAAGCTTTCTTT | CASRSGTEAFF | NA | many | TRBJ1-1 | TRBV4-3
TGTGCCTGGAGTGTACTGGGACTAGCGGGAGGGGAGCAGTTCTTC | CAWSVLGLAGGEQFF | TRBD2 | NA | TRBJ2-1 | TRBV30
TGTGCCAGCAGCTACAGCGGGGCCGACTACAATGAGCAGTTCTTC | CASSYSGADYNEQFF | TRBD2 | few | TRBJ2-1 | TRBV11-2
TGTGCCAGCAGTTCAGGGGGCGGAAAACTGTTTTTT | CASSSGGGKLFF | TRBD1 | NA | TRBJ1-4 | TRBV6-2/TRBV6-3
TGTGCCAGCAGTTTAGACAGCTATCAGCCCCAGCATTTT | CASSLDSYQPQHF | NA | many | TRBJ1-5 | TRBV27
TGTGCCAGCAGCGGTGCCTACGAGCAGTACTTC | CASSGAYEQYF | NA | few | TRBJ2-7 | TRBV28
TGTGCCAGCATGGCTTCAGCGAGGTATGGCTACACCTTC | CASMASARYGYTF | NA | NA | TRBJ1-2 | TRBV7-9
TGTGCCAGTAGTATTTGGCTACGCCCCACGGGCGGGGAGCTGTTTTTT | CASSIWLRPTGGELFF | NA | NA | TRBJ2-2 | TRBV19
TGTGCCAGCAGTTACACGACCTACGAGCAGTACTTC | CASSYTTYEQYF | NA | many | TRBJ2-7 | TRBV6-2/TRBV6-3
TGTGCCAGCAGCCCAACCGGGGGGCAGGACTACGAGCAGTACTTC | CASSPTGGQDYEQYF | NA | NA | TRBJ2-7 | TRBV11-2
TGTGCCAGCAGCGCACCCTTAGCGGGAAGGGGTGACAATGAGCAGTTCTTC | CASSAPLAGRGDNEQFF | TRBD2 | NA | TRBJ2-1 | TRBV9
TGTGCCACCAGTGATGCCATCGACAGGACGAACACCGGGGAGCTGTTTTTT | CATSDAIDRTNTGELFF | NA | many | TRBJ2-2 | TRBV24-1
TGTGCCAGCAGTTTTCAGTTGAACACTGAAGCTTTCTTT | CASSFQLNTEAFF | NA | many | TRBJ1-1 | TRBV12-3/TRBV12-4
TGTGCCAGCAGTACCGGGACCGCCTACAATGAGCAGTTCTTC | CASSTGTAYNEQFF | NA | many | TRBJ2-1 | TRBV27
TGTGCCAGCAGTTTGGGGCGTCGGTTTAGCAATCAGCCCCAGCATTTT | CASSLGRRFSNQPQHF | NA | many | TRBJ1-5 | TRBV12-3/TRBV12-4
TGTGCCAGCAGCGCCCGTTTCGGACGCACAGATACGCAGTATTTT | CASSARFGRTDTQYF | NA | NA | TRBJ2-3 | TRBV5-5
TGCAGCGTTGACCTATCGGCAGGGTCCGGGGAGCTGTTTTTT | CSVDLSAGSGELFF | NA | many | TRBJ2-2 | TRBV29-1
TGTGCCAGCAGTTACAGTTCCTTCGAGCCGTCTCGGGATACGCAGTATTTT | CASSYSSFEPSRDTQYF | NA | NA | TRBJ2-3 | TRBV6-2/TRBV6-3
TGTGCCAGCAGTGAATATTTTCCCGAGAGGGACTATGGCTACACCTTC | CASSEYFPERDYGYTF | NA | many | TRBJ1-2 | TRBV25-1
TGTGCCAGCAGTTCCGGGACACTCTATGGCTACACCTTC | CASSSGTLYGYTF | NA | NA | TRBJ1-2 | TRBV27
TGTGCCAGCAGCTCCGACGGATTCAACACTGAAGCTTTCTTT | CASSSDGFNTEAFF | NA | NA | TRBJ1-1 | TRBV11-3
TGTGCCAGCAACAAAGGGTGGGGGGATACGCAGTATTTT | CASNKGWGDTQYF | NA | many | TRBJ2-3 | TRBV12-3/TRBV12-4
TGTGCCAGCCCCTCCCTTCAAGACAGGGTCTATGGCTACACCTTC | CASPSLQDRVYGYTF | TRBD1 | many | TRBJ1-2 | TRBV7-9